This T cell receptor (beta chain) was sequenced for a study of beta chain features in type 1 diabetes. Study-wide results and limits: Among patients with Type 1 diabetes, TCRB CDR3s were moderately but significantly shorter in every one of the four CD4+ subsets.

Of the isolated RNA, all was reverse transcribed, and so the sequenced material was expressed TCRB transcripts. The table came from immunoSEQ multiplex PCR; TCRdb's copy has only in-frame clones and leaves some out. Of hundreds of thousands of clones in the sample, roughly an eighth are singletons; the top ten hold over 0.015%. The sample holds a few counts of this clone. Antigen unknown. The CDR3 runs to 15 residues. Per the germline V gene, CDR1 is KGHSH and CDR2 is LQKENI. The V end lost 3 bases, the J end lost 0 bases, and 9 bases lay between the germline ends. The chain recombines TRBV18 with TRBJ2-4; D unresolved. This sequence was found in a man aged 30-40 years with type 1 diabetes. The material sequenced was naive CD4+ T cells from blood. The CDR3 reads CASSPFSLAKNIQYF. CDR3 in DNA: TGTGCCAGCTCACCCTTCAGTCTAGCCAAAAACATTCAGTACTTC.